The clone carrying this TCR beta chain came up many times. This entry comes from a study of identical twins. In TCRdb, the 5' RACE reads were re-called with MiXCR into one record per CDR3 protein. The table has a few hundred thousand distinct CDR3 sequences, 9.6% seen once. The V end lost 5 bases, the J end lost 10 bases, and 21 bases lay between the germline ends. Germline CDR1 is MDHEN and CDR2 is SYDVKM. CDR3 length: 15 amino acids. This same sample was also taken into another study, of yellow fever vaccine responses in identical twins.

The TCR sequence derives from a woman aged 18-29 years in good health. Sequencing was done on a sample of PBMCs. The V call is TRBV28, the J call TRBJ2-1; possibly TRBD2 for D (6 bases). The CDR3 is CASSPTTYGGMEQFF. Written as DNA, the CDR3 is TGTGCCAGCAGTCCCACGACCTATGGGGGGATGGAGCAGTTCTTC.